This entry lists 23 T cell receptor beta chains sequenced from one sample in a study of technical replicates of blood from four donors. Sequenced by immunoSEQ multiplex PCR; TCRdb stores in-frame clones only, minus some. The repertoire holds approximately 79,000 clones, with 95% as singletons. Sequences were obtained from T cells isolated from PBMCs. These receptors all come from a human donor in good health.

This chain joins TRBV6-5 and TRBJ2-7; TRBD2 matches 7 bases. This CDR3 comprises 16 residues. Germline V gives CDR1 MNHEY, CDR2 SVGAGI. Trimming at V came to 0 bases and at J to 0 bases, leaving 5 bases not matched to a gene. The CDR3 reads CASSYSASGVSYEQYF. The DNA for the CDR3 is TGTGCCAGCAGTTACTCGGCTAGCGGAGTCTCCTACGAGCAGTACTTC.

The CDR3 reads CAAGDTGTSYEQYF. CDR3 sequence (DNA): TGTGCCGCGGGGGACACGGGAACCTCCTACGAGCAGTACTTC. The J gene is TRBJ2-7, the V gene TRBV6-6, with D perhaps matching TRBD2 (7 bases). Looked up from germline, CDR1 is MNHNY and CDR2 is SVGAGI (reference sequence). The CDR3 is 14 residues long. V shed 11 bases and J shed 0 bases, with 17 bases lying between them.

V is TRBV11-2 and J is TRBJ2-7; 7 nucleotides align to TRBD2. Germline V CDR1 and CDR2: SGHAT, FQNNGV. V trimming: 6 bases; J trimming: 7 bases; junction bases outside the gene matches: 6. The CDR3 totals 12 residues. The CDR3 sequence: CASRPAGSEQYF. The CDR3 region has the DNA TGTGCCAGCAGACCAGCGGGATCAGAGCAGTACTTC.

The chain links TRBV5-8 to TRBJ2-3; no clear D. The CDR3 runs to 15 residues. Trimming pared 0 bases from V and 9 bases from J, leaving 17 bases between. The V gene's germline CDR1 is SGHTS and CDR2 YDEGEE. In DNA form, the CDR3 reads TGTGCCAGCAGCTTGGCCGAATACATCCAGTCCACGCAGTATTTT. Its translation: CASSLAEYIQSTQYF.

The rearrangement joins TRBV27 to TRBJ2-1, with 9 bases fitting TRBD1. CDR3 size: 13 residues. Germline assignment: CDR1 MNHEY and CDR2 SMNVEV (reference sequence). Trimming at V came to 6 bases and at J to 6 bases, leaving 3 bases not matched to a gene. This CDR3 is CASSRDRANEQFF. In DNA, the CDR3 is TGTGCCAGCAGCCGGGACAGGGCCAATGAGCAGTTCTTC.

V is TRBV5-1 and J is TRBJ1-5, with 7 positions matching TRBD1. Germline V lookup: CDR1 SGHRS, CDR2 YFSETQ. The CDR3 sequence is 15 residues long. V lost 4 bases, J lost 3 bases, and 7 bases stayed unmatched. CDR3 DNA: TGCGCCAGCAGCCCTGACAGGGCACCCAATCAGCCCCAGCATTTT. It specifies CASSPDRAPNQPQHF.

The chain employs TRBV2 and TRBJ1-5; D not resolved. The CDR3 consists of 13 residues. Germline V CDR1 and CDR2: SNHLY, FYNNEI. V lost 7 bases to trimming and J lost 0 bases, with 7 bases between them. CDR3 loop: CASNGNSNQPQHF. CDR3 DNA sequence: TGTGCCAGCAACGGGAATAGCAATCAGCCCCAGCATTTT.

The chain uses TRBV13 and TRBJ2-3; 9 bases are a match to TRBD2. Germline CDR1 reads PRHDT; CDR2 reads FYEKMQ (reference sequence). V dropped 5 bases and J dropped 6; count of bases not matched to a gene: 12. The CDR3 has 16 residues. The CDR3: CASSPSPGTSIDTQYF. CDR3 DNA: TGTGCCAGCAGCCCGAGCCCCGGGACTAGCATCGATACGCAGTATTTT.

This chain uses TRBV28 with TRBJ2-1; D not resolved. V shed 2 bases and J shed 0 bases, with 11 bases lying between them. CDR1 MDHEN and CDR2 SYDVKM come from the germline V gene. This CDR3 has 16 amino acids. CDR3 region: CASSLGRGLSYNEQFF. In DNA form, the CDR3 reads TGTGCCAGCAGTTTAGGCAGAGGCCTCTCCTACAATGAGCAGTTCTTC.

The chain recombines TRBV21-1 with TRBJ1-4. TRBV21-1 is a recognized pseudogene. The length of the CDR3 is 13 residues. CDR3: CASSWGANEKLFF. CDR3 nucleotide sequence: TGTGCCAGCAGCTGGGGGGCTAATGAAAAACTGTTTTTT.

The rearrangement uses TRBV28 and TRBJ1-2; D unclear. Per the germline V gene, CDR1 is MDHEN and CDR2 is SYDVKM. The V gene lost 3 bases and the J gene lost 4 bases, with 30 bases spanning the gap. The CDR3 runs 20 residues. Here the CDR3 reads CASSFGGFVVGGPLGYGYTF. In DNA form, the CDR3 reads TGTGCCAGCAGTTTTGGCGGCTTTGTGGTAGGAGGGCCTCTGGGCTATGGCTACACCTTC.

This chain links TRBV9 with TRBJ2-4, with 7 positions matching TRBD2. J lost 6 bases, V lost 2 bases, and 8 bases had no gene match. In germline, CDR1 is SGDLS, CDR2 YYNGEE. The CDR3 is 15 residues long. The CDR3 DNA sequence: TGTGCCAGCAGCGTGTCTAGCGGAGACCCAAACATTCAGTACTTC. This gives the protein CASSVSSGDPNIQYF.

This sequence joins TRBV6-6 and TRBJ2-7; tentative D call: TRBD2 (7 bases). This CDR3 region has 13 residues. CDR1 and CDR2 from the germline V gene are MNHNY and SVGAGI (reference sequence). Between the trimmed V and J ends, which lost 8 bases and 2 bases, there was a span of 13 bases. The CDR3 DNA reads TGTGCCAGCGGCAGCGGGACAACCTACGAGCAGTACTTC. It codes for CASGSGTTYEQYF.

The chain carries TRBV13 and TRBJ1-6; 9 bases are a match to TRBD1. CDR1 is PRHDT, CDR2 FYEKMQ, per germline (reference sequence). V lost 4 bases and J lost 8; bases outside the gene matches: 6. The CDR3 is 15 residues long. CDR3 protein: CASSSTQGAHSPLHF. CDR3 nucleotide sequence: TGTGCCAGCAGCTCCACACAGGGGGCGCATTCACCCCTCCACTTT.

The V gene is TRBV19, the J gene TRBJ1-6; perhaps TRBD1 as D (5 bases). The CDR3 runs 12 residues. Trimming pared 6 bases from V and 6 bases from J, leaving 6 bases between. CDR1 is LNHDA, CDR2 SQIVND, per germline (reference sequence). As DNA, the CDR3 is TGTGCCAGTAGGACAGTTAATTCACCCCTCCACTTT. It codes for CASRTVNSPLHF. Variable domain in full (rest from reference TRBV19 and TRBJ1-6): DGGITQSPKYLFRKEGQNVTLSCEQNLNHDAMYWYRQDPGQGLRLIYYSQIVNDFQKGDIAEGYSVSREKKESFPLTVTSAQKNPTAFYLCASRTVNSPLHFGNGTRLTVT.

CDR3 amino acids: CASSLNPYSNQPQHF. The CDR3 DNA sequence: TGTGCCAGCAGCTTGAACCCCTACAGTAATCAGCCCCAGCATTTT. J is TRBJ1-5 and V is TRBV5-4; D ambiguous. Germline CDR1 SGHNT, CDR2 YYREEE (reference sequence). The CDR3 covers 15 residues. Trimming shortened V by 1 base and J by 4 bases, and 12 bases separated the two germline ends.

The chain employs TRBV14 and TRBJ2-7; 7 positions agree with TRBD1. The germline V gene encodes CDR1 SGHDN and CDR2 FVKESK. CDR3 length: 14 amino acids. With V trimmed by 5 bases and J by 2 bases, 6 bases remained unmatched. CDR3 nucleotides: TGTGCCAGCAGCAAAGGAACAGGGGCCTACGAGCAGTACTTC. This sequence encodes CASSKGTGAYEQYF.

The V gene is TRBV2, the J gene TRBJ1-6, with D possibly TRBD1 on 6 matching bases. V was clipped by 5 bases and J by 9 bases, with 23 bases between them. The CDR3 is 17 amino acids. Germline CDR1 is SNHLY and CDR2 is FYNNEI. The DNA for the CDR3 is TGTGCCAGCAGTCTCAGGGGTACGCGGGGGGCTGGTTCACCCCTCCACTTT. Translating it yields CASSLRGTRGAGSPLHF.

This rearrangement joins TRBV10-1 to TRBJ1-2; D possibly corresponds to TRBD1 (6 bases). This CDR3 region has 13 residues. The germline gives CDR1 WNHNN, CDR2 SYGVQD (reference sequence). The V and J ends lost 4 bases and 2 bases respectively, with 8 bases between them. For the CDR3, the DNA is TGCGCCAGCAGTGGTGGACAGAACTATGGCTACACCTTC. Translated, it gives CASSGGQNYGYTF.

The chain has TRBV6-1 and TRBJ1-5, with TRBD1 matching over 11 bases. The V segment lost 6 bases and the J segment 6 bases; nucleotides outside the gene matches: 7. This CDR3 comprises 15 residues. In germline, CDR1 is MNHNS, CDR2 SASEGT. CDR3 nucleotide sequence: TGTGCCAGCAGCGCATCGGGACAGGGGGTTCAGCCCCAGCATTTT. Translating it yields CASSASGQGVQPQHF.

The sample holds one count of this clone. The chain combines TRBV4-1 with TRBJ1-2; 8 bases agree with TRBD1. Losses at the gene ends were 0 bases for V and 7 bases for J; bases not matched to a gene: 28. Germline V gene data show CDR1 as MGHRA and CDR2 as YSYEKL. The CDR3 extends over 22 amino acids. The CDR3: CASSQDRFELATRTGNTFGYTF. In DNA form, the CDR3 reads TGCGCCAGCAGCCAAGATCGTTTCGAGCTAGCTACAAGGACAGGGAACACATTTGGCTACACCTTC.

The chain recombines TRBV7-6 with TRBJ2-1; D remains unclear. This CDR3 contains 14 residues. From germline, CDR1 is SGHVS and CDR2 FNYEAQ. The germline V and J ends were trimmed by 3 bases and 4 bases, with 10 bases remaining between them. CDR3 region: CASSFAGIYNEQFF. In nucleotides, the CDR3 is TGTGCCAGCAGCTTCGCAGGCATTTACAATGAGCAGTTCTTC.

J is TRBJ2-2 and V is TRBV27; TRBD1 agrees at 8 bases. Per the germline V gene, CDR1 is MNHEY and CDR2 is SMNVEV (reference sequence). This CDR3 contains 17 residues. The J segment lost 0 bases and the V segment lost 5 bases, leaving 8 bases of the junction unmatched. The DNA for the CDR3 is TGTGCCAGCAGTCGAGGACAGGGTAGAGCGAACACCGGGGAGCTGTTTTTT. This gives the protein CASSRGQGRANTGELFF.